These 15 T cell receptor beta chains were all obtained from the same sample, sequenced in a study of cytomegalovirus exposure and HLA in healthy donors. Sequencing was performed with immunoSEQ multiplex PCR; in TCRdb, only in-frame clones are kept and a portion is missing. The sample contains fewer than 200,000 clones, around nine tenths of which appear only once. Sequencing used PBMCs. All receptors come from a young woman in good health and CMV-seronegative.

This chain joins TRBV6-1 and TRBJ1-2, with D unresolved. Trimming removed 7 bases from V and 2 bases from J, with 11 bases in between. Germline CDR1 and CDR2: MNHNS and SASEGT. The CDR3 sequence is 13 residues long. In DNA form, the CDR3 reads TGTGCCAGCACGTTAGACACAAACTATGGCTACACCTTC. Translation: CASTLDTNYGYTF.

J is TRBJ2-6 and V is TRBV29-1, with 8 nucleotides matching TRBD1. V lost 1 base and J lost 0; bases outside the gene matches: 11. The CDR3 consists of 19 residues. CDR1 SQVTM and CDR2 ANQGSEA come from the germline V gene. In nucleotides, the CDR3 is TGCAGCGTTGAAGGGGGTGCCGACAGGGGCAGCTCTGGGGCCAACGTCCTGACTTTC. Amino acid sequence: CSVEGGADRGSSGANVLTF.

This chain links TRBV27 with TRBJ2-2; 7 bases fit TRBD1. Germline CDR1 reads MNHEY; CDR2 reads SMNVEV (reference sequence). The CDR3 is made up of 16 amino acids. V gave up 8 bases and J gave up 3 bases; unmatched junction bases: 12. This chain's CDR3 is CASSDAGTEYTGELFF. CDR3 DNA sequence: TGTGCCAGCTCCGATGCCGGGACAGAGTACACCGGGGAGCTGTTTTTT.

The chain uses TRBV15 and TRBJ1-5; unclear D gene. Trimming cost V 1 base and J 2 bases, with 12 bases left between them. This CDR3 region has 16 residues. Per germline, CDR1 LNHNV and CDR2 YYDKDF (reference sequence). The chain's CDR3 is CATSRGQVAGNQPQHF. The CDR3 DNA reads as TGTGCCACCAGCAGAGGGCAGGTGGCAGGCAATCAGCCCCAGCATTTT. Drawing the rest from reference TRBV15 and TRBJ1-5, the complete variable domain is DAMVIQNPRYQVTQFGKPVTLSCSQTLNHNVMYWYQQKSSQAPKLLFHYYDKDFNNEADTPDNFQSRRPNTSFCFLDIRSPGLGDTAMYLCATSRGQVAGNQPQHFGDGTRLSIL.

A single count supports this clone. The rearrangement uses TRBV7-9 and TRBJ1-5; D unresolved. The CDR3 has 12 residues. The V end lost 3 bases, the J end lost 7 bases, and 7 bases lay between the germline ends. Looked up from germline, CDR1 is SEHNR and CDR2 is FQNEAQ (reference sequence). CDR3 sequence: CASSFGGQPQHF. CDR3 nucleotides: TGTGCCAGCAGCTTCGGAGGGCAGCCCCAGCATTTT.

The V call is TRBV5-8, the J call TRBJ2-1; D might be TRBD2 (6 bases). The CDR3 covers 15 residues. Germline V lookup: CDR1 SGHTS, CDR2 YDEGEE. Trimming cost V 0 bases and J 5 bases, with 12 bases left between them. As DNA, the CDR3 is TGTGCCAGCAGCTTGGGGGTTAGCGGCAACAATGAGCAGTTCTTC. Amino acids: CASSLGVSGNNEQFF.

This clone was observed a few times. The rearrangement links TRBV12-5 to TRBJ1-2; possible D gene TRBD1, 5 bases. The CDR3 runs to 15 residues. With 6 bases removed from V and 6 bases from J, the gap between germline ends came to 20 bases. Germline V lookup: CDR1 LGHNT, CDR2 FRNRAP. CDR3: CASGRGGAPPHGYTF. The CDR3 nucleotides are TGTGCTAGTGGCCGTGGAGGGGCTCCCCCCCATGGCTACACCTTC.

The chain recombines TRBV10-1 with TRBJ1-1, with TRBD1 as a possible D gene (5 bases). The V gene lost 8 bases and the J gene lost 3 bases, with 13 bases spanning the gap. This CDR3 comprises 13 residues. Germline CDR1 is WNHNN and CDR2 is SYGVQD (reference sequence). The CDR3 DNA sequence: TGCGCCAGCTCAGGCGGGACTTACACTGAAGCTTTCTTT. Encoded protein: CASSGGTYTEAFF.

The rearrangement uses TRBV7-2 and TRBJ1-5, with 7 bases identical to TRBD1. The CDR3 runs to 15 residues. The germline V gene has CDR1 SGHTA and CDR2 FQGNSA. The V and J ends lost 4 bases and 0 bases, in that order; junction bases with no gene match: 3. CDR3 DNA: TGTGCCAGCAGCTCAGACAGGGTTAGCAATCAGCCCCAGCATTTT. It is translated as CASSSDRVSNQPQHF.

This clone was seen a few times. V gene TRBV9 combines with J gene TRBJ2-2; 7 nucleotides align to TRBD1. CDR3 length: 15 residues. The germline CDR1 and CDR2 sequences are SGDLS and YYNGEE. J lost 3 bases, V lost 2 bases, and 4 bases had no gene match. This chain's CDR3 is CASSVEGAYTGELFF. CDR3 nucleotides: TGTGCCAGCAGCGTCGAGGGGGCGTACACCGGGGAGCTGTTTTTT.

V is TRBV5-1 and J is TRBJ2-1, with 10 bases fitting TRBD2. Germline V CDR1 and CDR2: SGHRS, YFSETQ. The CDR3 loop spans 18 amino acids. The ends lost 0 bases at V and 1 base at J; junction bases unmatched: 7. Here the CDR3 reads CASSLVVSGGASYNEQFF. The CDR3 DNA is TGCGCCAGCAGCTTGGTGGTGAGCGGGGGGGCATCCTACAATGAGCAGTTCTTC.

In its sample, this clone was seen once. The CDR3 sequence is CATDRTYNEQFF. Written as DNA, the CDR3 is TGTGCCACCGACAGGACCTACAATGAGCAGTTCTTC. The J gene is TRBJ2-1, the V gene TRBV15; TRBD1 might be the D (6 bases). The CDR3 is made up of 12 amino acids. V dropped 8 bases and J dropped 2 bases, with 7 bases sitting between them. The germline V gene has CDR1 LNHNV and CDR2 YYDKDF (reference sequence).

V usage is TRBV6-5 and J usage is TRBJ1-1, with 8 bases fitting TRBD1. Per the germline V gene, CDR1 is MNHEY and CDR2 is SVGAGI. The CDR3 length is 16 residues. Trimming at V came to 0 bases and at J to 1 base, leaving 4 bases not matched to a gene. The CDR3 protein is CASSYSQGARNTEAFF. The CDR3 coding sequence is TGTGCCAGCAGTTACTCCCAGGGGGCGAGGAACACTGAAGCTTTCTTT.

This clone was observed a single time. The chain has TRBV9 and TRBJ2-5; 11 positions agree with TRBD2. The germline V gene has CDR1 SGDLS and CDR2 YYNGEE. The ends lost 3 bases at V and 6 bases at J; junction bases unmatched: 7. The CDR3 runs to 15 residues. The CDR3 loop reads CASSAFTSGGQTQYF. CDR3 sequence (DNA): TGTGCCAGCAGCGCCTTTACTAGCGGGGGACAGACCCAGTACTTC.

For the CDR3, the DNA is TGTGCCAGCAGTCAAGAGTACAGATCAAACACCGGGGAGCTGTTTTTT. Its translation: CASSQEYRSNTGELFF. V is TRBV27 and J is TRBJ2-2, with D hard to call. Germline V CDR1 and CDR2: MNHEY, SMNVEV (reference sequence). The CDR3 consists of 16 residues. Trimming cost V 5 bases and J 2 bases, with 15 bases left between them.